This is a list of T cell receptor beta chains from one sample in a study of shared clonotypes between healthy human individuals. The table came from immunoSEQ multiplex PCR; TCRdb's copy has only in-frame clones and leaves some out. The sample contains roughly 2 million clones, roughly 94% of which appear only once. Sequencing used naive CD4+ T cells sorted from blood. The receptors here all came from a man aged 18 to 30 in good health. CDR3s include the opening cysteine and the closing phenylalanine or tryptophan. A D gene is named only where the DNA matches it firmly. Clone size is given for some rows only: seen once, a few or many times, or a class if the clone is expanded.

J: TRBJ1-1; D: -; V: TRBV15; size: -; CDR3: CATSRQAANTEAFF; DNA: TGTGCCACCAGCAGGCAGGCCGCGAACACTGAAGCTTTCTTT
J: TRBJ2-2; D: -; V: TRBV2; size: -; CDR3: CASSPTAGNTGELFF; DNA: TGTGCCAGCAGCCCCACAGCGGGGAACACCGGGGAGCTGTTTTTT
J: TRBJ2-2; D: -; V: TRBV19; size: once; CDR3: CASSIQHQRSTGELFF; DNA: TGTGCCAGTAGTATCCAGCACCAGAGGAGCACCGGGGAGCTGTTTTTT
J: TRBJ2-5; D: TRBD1; V: TRBV23-1; size: -; CDR3: CASSQSNLTGSYQETQYF; DNA: TGCGCCAGCAGTCAATCGAATCTGACAGGGTCGTACCAAGAGACCCAGTACTTC
J: TRBJ1-2; D: -; V: TRBV15; size: -; CDR3: CATSRPTGTDPYGYTF; DNA: TGTGCCACCAGCAGACCGACCGGGACTGATCCCTATGGCTACACCTTC
J: TRBJ2-7; D: -; V: TRBV10-3; size: -; CDR3: CAVGTVTYEQYF; DNA: TGTGCCGTCGGAACCGTTACCTACGAGCAGTACTTC
J: TRBJ2-7; D: -; V: TRBV18; size: -; CDR3: CASSPQGGSYEQYF; DNA: TGTGCCAGCTCACCTCAGGGCGGTTCCTACGAGCAGTACTTC
J: TRBJ1-2; D: -; V: TRBV11-2; size: -; CDR3: CASSSGQNYGYTF; DNA: TGTGCCAGCAGCTCTGGACAGAACTATGGCTACACCTTC
J: TRBJ2-7; D: TRBD1; V: TRBV10-3; size: -; CDR3: CAIGGRQGPDEQYF; DNA: TGTGCCATCGGCGGCAGACAGGGACCCGACGAGCAGTACTTC
J: TRBJ2-7; D: -; V: TRBV28; size: -; CDR3: CASSLVAAAYEQYF; DNA: TGTGCCAGCAGTTTAGTCGCGGCAGCCTACGAGCAGTACTTC